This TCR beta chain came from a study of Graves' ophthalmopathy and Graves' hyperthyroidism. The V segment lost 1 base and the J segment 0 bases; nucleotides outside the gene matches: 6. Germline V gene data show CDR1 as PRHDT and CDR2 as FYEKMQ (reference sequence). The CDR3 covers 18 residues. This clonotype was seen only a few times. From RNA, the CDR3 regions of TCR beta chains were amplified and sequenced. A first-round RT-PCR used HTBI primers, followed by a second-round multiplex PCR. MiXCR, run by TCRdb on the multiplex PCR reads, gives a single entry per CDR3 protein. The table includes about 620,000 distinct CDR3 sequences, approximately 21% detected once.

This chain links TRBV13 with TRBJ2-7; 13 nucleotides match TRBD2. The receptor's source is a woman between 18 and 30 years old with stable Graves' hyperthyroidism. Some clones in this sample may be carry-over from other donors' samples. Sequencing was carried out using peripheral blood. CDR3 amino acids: CASSLDIGLAGDSYEQYF. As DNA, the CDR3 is TGTGCCAGCAGCTTAGATATCGGACTAGCGGGGGACTCCTACGAGCAGTACTTC.